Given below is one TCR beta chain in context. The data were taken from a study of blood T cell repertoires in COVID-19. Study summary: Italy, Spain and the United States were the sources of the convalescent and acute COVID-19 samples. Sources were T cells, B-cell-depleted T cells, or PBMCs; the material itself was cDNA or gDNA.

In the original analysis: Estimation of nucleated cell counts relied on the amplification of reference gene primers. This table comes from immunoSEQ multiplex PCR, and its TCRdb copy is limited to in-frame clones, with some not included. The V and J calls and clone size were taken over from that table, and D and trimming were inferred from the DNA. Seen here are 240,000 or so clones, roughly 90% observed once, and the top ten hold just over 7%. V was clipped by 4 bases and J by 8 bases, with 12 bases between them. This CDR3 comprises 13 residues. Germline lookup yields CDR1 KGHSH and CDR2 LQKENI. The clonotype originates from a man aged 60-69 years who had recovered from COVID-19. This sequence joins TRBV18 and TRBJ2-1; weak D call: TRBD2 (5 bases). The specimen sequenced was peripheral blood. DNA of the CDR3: TGTGCCAGCTCACTCACTACTAGTTATGAGCAGTTCTTC. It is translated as CASSLTTSYEQFF.